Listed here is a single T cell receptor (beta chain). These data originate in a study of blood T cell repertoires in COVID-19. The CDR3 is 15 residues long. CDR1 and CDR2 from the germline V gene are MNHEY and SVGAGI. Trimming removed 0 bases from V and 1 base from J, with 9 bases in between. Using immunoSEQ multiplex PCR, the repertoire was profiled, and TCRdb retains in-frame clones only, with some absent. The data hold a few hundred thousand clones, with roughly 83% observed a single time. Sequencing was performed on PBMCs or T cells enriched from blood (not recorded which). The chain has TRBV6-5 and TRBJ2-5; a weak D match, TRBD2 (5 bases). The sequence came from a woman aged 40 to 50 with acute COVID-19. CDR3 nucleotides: TGTGCCAGCAGTTACTCGCCCAGCGGCCAAGAGACCCAGTACTTC. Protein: CASSYSPSGQETQYF.